This TCR beta chain is from a study of T cell responses to AZD1222 COVID-19 vaccine. Study results and caveats: Just a handful of AZD1222 recipients were seropositive at baseline. There were repertoire samples only from the period after the peak T cell response. Spike-specific TCRs gained breadth and depth after people received two AZD1222 doses. Unmutated regions of variants are reportedly targeted by nearly half of spike-specific TCRs.

Sequencing used immunoSEQ multiplex PCR; TCRdb keeps in-frame clones, though not all of them. This table has about 150,000 clones, 91% appearing once. CDR1 and CDR2 (germline): LGHNA, YNFKEQ. This CDR3 is built from 16 residues. V shed 1 base and J shed 3 bases, with 15 bases lying between them. For this clone: Its specificity is unknown.

The chain joins TRBV4-2 to TRBJ1-1; TRBD1 is a possible D gene (6 bases). The origin of this receptor is an adult who received the AZD1222 COVID-19 vaccine. The source material was peripheral blood, sampled 28 days after the second AZD1222 dose. CDR3 in DNA: TGTGCCAGCAGCCAAGTGATCTCCGGGGGCTACACTGAAGCTTTCTTT. Its protein product is CASSQVISGGYTEAFF.